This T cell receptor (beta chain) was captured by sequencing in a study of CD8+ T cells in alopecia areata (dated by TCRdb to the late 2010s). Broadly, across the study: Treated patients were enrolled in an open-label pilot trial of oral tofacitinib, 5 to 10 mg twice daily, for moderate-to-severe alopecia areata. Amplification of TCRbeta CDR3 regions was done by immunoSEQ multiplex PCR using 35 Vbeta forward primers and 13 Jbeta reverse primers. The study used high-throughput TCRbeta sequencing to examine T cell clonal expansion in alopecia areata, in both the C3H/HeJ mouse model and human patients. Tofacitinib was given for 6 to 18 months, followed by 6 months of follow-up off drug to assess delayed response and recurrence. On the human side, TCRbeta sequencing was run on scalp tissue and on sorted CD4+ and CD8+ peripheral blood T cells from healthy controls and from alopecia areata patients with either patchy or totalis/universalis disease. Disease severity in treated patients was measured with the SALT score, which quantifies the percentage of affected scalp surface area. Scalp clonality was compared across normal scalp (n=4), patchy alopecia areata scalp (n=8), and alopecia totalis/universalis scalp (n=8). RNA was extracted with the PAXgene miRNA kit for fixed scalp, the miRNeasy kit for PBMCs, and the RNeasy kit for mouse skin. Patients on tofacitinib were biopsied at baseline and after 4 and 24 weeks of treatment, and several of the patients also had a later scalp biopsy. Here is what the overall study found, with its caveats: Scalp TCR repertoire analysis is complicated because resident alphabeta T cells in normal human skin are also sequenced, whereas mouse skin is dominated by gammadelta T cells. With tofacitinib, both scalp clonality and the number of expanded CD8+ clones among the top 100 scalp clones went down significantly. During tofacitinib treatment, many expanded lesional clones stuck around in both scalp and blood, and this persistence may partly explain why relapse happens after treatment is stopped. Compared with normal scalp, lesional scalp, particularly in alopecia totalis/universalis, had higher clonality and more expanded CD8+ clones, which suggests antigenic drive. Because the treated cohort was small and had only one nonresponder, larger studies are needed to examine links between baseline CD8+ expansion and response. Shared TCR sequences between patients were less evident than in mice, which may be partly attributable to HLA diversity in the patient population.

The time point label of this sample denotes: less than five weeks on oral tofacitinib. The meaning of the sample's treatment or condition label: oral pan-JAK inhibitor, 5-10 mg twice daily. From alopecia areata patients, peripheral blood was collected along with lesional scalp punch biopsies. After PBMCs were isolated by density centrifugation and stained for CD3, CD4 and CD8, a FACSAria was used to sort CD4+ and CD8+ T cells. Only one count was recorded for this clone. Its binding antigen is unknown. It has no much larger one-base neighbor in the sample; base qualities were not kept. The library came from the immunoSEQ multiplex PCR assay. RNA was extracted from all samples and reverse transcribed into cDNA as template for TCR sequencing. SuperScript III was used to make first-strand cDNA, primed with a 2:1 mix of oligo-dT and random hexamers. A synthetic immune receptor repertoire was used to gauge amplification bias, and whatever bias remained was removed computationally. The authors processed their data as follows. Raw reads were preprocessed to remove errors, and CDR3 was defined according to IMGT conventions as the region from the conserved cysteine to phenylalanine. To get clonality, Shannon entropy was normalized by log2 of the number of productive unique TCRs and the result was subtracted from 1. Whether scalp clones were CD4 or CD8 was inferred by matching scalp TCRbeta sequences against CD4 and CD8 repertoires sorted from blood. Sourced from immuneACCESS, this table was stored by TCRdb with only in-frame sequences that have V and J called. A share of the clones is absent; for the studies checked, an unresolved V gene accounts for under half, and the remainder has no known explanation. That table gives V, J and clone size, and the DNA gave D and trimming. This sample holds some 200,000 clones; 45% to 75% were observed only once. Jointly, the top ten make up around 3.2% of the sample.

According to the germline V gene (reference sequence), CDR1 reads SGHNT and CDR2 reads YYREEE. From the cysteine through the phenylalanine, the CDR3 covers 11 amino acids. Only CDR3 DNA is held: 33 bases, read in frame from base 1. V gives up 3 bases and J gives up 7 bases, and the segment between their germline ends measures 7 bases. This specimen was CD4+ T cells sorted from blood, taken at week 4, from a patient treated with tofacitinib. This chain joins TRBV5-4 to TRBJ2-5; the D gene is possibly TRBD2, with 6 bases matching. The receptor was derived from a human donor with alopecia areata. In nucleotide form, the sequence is TGTGCCAGCAGCTCCGGGGGGACCCAGTACTTC. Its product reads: CASSSGGTQYF.